Listed here are 2 T cell receptor beta chains from one sample, sequenced in a study of vaccination effects on CD4 cells after COVID-19. These receptors' antigens are unknown. Sequencing was preceded by expansion of antigen-specific CD4+ T cells with viral peptide pools in the ViraFEST assay. A 10-day culture period preceded the isolation of CD4+ T cells. Generated by immunoSEQ multiplex PCR, the TCRdb table keeps only in-frame clones and is missing some. The table records some 59,000 clones, around 80% of them present only once. The sample was CD4+ T cells from PBMCs cultured with HCoV-229E spike peptides, taken before COVID-19 vaccination. Source of these receptors: a human donor who received a COVID-19 vaccine.

The sample holds one count of this clone. The CDR3 bases are TGTGCCAGCAGTTTAGCAGGGAATCGGGGCAATCAGCCCCAGCATTTT. Protein sequence: CASSLAGNRGNQPQHF. V usage is TRBV28 and J usage is TRBJ1-5, with D possibly TRBD1 on 5 matching bases. Germline V gene data show CDR1 as MDHEN and CDR2 as SYDVKM. The CDR3 spans 16 residues. V shed 2 bases and J shed 2 bases, with 13 bases lying between them.

This clone was detected only a few times. This sequence joins TRBV19 and TRBJ2-3; D is perhaps TRBD1 or TRBD2 (5 bases each). V was pared by 4 bases and J by 2 bases, with 10 bases between. The CDR3 loop spans 14 amino acids. The germline V gene has CDR1 LNHDA and CDR2 SQIVND (reference sequence). The CDR3 here is CASSTGSHTDTQYF. The CDR3 bases are TGTGCCAGTAGTACAGGGAGCCACACAGATACGCAGTATTTT.